The present T cell receptor beta chain was sequenced within a study of molecular identifiers for immune sequencing clone quantification. Study-level points and caveats: Clones above 20 RNA copies contained over 98% of effector molecules but under 1% of naive ones.

This clonotype has a handful of counts. Its antigen is still unknown. The CDR3 extends over 16 amino acids. With V trimmed by 1 base and J by 6 bases, 9 bases remained unmatched. The germline V gene encodes CDR1 LNHDA and CDR2 SQIVND (reference sequence). Previously published methods and listed TCR primers were used for the bulk TCR libraries. Using its own MiXCR run on the PCR reads, TCRdb lists one record per CDR3 protein. Altogether about 640,000 distinct CDR3 sequences are present, nearly 20% being singletons, with the ten largest covering 0.85%. The chain couples TRBV19 to TRBJ2-1; 7 bases agree with TRBD1. The receptor comes from a human donor in good health. Some libraries in this study had Jurkat cell RNA spiked in. What was sequenced was naive CD8+ T cells from blood, with Jurkat cell RNA spiked in. Subset here: FACS-sorted CD8+CD4-CCR7+CD45RA+ naive T cells. CDR3 residues: CASSIVYGTAPNEQFF. In DNA, the CDR3 is TGTGCCAGTAGTATAGTTTACGGGACAGCACCCAATGAGCAGTTCTTC.